This passage covers 9 T cell receptor beta chains from one sample sequenced in a study of regulatory T cells in long-lasting Graves disease. Construction of TCR beta libraries relied on iRepertoire HTBI primers and on Arm-PCR targeting CDR3 regions. In TCRdb, the multiplex PCR reads were re-called with MiXCR into one record per CDR3 protein. Counted here are approximately 380,000 distinct CDR3 sequences, about a fifth occurring once; the ten biggest clones make up around 21%. Time point given: persistent/refractory GD, antithyroid drugs over 5 years with positive TRAb. PBMC RNA was the source of the TCR library. Sequencing was performed on peripheral blood mononuclear cells (PBMCs), taken when the disease was refractory, from a patient treated with antithyroid drugs. All receptors derive from a female donor with Graves disease.

As to this clonotype: Given a much more abundant clone one base away, this may be a read error. It is likely a read error, because the conserved phenylalanine at the end of the CDR3 is missing. The rearrangement links TRBV5-4 to TRBJ2-5, with 9 nucleotides matching TRBD1. CDR3 length equals 16 residues. CDR1 and CDR2 from the germline V gene are SGHNT and YYREEE (reference sequence). V shed 4 bases, J shed 2 bases, and the junction held 9 bases outside the gene matches. The CDR3 DNA reads as TGTGCCAGCAGCAAGGACAGGGGCGGGGGACAAGAGACCCAGTACTCC. Its translation is CASSKDRGGGQETQYS.

In its sample, this clonotype was seen a few times. J is TRBJ1-2 and V is TRBV19; 9 bases line up with TRBD1. Trimming removed 7 bases from V and 6 bases from J; junction bases left unmatched: 12. The CDR3 runs 15 residues. Germline values: CDR1 LNHDA, CDR2 SQIVND (reference sequence). The CDR3 is CASNLPGQGGDGYTF. The DNA for the CDR3 is TGTGCCAGTAACCTCCCGGGACAGGGAGGCGATGGCTACACCTTC.

This clonotype was recorded at least ten times. J is TRBJ2-7 and V is TRBV28; D gene uncertain. The germline V gene encodes CDR1 MDHEN and CDR2 SYDVKM. This CDR3 contains 16 residues. The V end lost 2 bases, the J end lost 4 bases, and 18 bases lay between the germline ends. CDR3 sequence (DNA): TGTGCCAGCAGTTTAATGGGCGGCGGAAACTCGTACGAGCAGTACTTC. This codes for CASSLMGGGNSYEQYF.

Ten or more counts support this clonotype. This rearrangement joins TRBV28 to TRBJ2-7; 9 bases are shared with TRBD1. CDR1 MDHEN and CDR2 SYDVKM come from the germline V gene. The CDR3 runs to 14 residues. J gave up 5 bases and V 3 bases, and 5 bases lay outside the gene matches. CDR3 bases: TGTGCCAGCAGTTTGGGGACAGGGTGGAACGAGCAGTACTTC. This codes for CASSLGTGWNEQYF. Looking up the rest from reference TRBV28 and TRBJ2-7 gives the full variable domain: DVKVTQSSRYLVKRTGEKVFLECVQDMDHENMFWYRQDPGLGLRLIYFSYDVKMKEKGDIPEGYSVSREKKERFSLILESASTNQTSMYLCASSLGTGWNEQYFGPGTRLTVT.

The genes are TRBV19 and TRBJ1-5; 9 bases map to TRBD1. The CDR3 consists of 15 residues. V lost 3 bases and J lost 2; bases outside the gene matches: 2. From germline, CDR1 is LNHDA and CDR2 SQIVND (reference sequence). CDR3 coding DNA: TGTGCCAGTAGTATCCGGGACAGGGGCAATCAGCCCCAGCATTTT. It encodes CASSIRDRGNQPQHF.

This clonotype showed up many times. V usage is TRBV12-3 or TRBV12-4 and J usage is TRBJ2-5, with 8 bases lining up with TRBD2. Trimming at V came to 6 bases and at J to 1 base, leaving 13 bases not matched to a gene. The CDR3 totals 17 residues. The CDR3 reads CASRVLRASGLQETQYF. The CDR3 bases are TGTGCCAGCAGGGTTTTGAGGGCTAGCGGGCTCCAAGAGACCCAGTACTTC.

The CDR3 sequence is CSVARGTEAFF. As DNA, the CDR3 is TGCAGCGTTGCAAGGGGCACTGAAGCTTTCTTT. The chain uses TRBV29-1 and TRBJ1-1, with a weak D call TRBD1 (5 bases). CDR3 length: 11 amino acids. CDR1 SQVTM and CDR2 ANQGSEA come from the germline V gene. The V and J ends lost 4 bases and 4 bases respectively, with 7 bases between them.

This chain connects TRBV7-9 to TRBJ2-3; D is undetermined. V was clipped by 5 bases and J by 2 bases, with 8 bases between them. Per germline, CDR1 SEHNR and CDR2 FQNEAQ (reference sequence). The CDR3 length is 13 residues. CDR3 nucleotide sequence: TGTGCCAGCAGCCCACAAGACACAGATACGCAGTATTTT. Its protein product is CASSPQDTDTQYF.

The table lists this clonotype with a few counts. This chain connects TRBV2 to TRBJ2-1; 9 bases line up with TRBD2. This CDR3 has 13 residues. V was pared by 8 bases and J by 15 bases, with 14 bases of the junction left unmatched. Germline CDR1 and CDR2: SNHLY and FYNNEI. For the CDR3, the DNA is TGTGCCAGCGGCCCGGGACTAGCCGTTATTATGTTCTTC. This sequence encodes CASGPGLAVIMFF.